The clone carrying this T cell receptor (beta chain) was picked up a small number of times. Its antigen is still unknown. The data originate from a study of cytomegalovirus exposure and HLA in healthy donors. A multiplex PCR was run with 60 Vbeta primers and 13 Jbeta primers. Data came from immunoSEQ multiplex PCR; TCRdb stores just in-frame clones and leaves some out. Altogether some 150,000 clones are present, roughly 8.8% being singletons, with the ten largest covering 6.5% to 8.5%. The CDR3 has 17 amino acids. Germline V gene data show CDR1 as SGDLS and CDR2 as YYNGEE. V gave up 0 bases and J gave up 1 base; unmatched junction bases: 5. Whole-study results and caveats: CMV serostatus was the only recorded immune exposure for donors.

V usage is TRBV9 and J usage is TRBJ2-2; TRBD1 matches at 8 bases. The sequenced sample consisted of PBMCs. The source of this sequence is a middle-aged woman in good health and CMV-seropositive. This CDR3 reads CASSVAYGTGNTGELFF. CDR3 sequence (DNA): TGTGCCAGCAGCGTAGCTTACGGGACAGGGAACACCGGGGAGCTGTTTTTT.